These 32 T cell receptor beta chains were all obtained from the same sample, sequenced in a study of shared clonotypes between healthy human individuals. Here immunoSEQ multiplex PCR was the method, and the copy in TCRdb shows in-frame clones only, minus some. The data hold 1,400,000 or so clones, with approximately 98.5% observed a single time. The sequenced material came from naive CD4+ T cells sorted from blood. As to subset: CD45RA+ positively selected. The receptors were sampled from a man aged 25 to 45 in good health.

The V gene is TRBV9, the J gene TRBJ2-7; TRBD2 matches at 12 bases. J lost 6 bases, V lost 4 bases, and 5 bases had no gene match. The CDR3 length is 14 residues. CDR1 is SGDLS, CDR2 YYNGEE, per germline. This chain's CDR3 is CASSPTSGSFEQYF. CDR3 DNA sequence: TGTGCCAGCAGCCCGACTAGCGGGAGTTTCGAGCAGTACTTC.

The V and J genes are TRBV7-9 and TRBJ2-7; 7 bases fit TRBD1. The junction had 13 bases not matched to a gene; V was cut back by 4 bases and J by 10 bases. Germline CDR1 reads SEHNR; CDR2 reads FQNEAQ (reference sequence). The CDR3 totals 14 residues. In DNA form, the CDR3 reads TGTGCCAGCAGCTCAGACCATGGGACAGACTCCCAGTACTTC. This codes for CASSSDHGTDSQYF.

This chain uses TRBV5-1 with TRBJ2-5; 12 bases map to TRBD1. V lost 7 bases, J lost 5 bases, and 3 bases stayed unmatched. Germline assignment: CDR1 SGHRS and CDR2 YFSETQ. The CDR3 totals 13 residues. CDR3 DNA sequence: TGCGCCAGCGGGACAGGGGGCTTGGAGACCCAGTACTTC. Amino acid sequence: CASGTGGLETQYF. Together with reference TRBV5-1 and TRBJ2-5, the CDR3 gives the full variable domain: KAGVTQTPRYLIKTRGQQVTLSCSPISGHRSVSWYQQTPGQGLQFLFEYFSETQRNKGNFPGRFSGRQFSNSRSEMNVSTLELGDSALYLCASGTGGLETQYFGPGTRLLVL.

V usage is TRBV5-4 and J usage is TRBJ2-2; no clear D. Germline loops: CDR1 SGHNT, CDR2 YYREEE (reference sequence). This CDR3 has 13 amino acids. V was trimmed by 7 bases and J by 6 bases, leaving 13 bases between them. CDR3 in DNA: TGTGCCAGCTCCCTACCCGTTTCCGGGGAGCTGTTTTTT. This sequence encodes CASSLPVSGELFF.

The chain joins TRBV5-6 to TRBJ2-5, with D hard to call. This CDR3 has 14 residues. Looked up from germline, CDR1 is SGHDT and CDR2 is YYEEEE. The V gene lost 2 bases and the J gene lost 1 base, with 9 bases spanning the gap. In DNA form, the CDR3 reads TGTGCCAGCAGCTTCGGACCCTCCCAAGAGACCCAGTACTTC. Translating gives CASSFGPSQETQYF.

This CDR3 reads CASSLDRGPDQPQHF. CDR3 nucleotides: TGTGCCAGCAGCTTAGACAGGGGGCCCGATCAGCCCCAGCATTTT. The rearrangement joins TRBV7-8 to TRBJ1-5; 9 bases match TRBD1. The CDR3 runs to 15 residues. Per germline, CDR1 SGHVS and CDR2 FQNEAQ. Trimming took 1 base from V and 5 from J; bases not matched to a gene: 3.

The chain joins TRBV5-1 to TRBJ2-2; the D gene is possibly TRBD2 (5 bases). V was cut by 0 bases and J by 4 bases, with 16 bases left in between. This CDR3 is built from 17 residues. Looked up from germline, CDR1 is SGHRS and CDR2 is YFSETQ. CDR3 in DNA: TGCGCCAGCAGCTTGGCGCGCGACGCGGGCTCCACCGGGGAGCTGTTTTTT. Protein: CASSLARDAGSTGELFF.

The chain has TRBV11-2 and TRBJ1-1, with D hard to call. Per the germline V gene, CDR1 is SGHAT and CDR2 is FQNNGV. The CDR3 runs to 13 residues. Trimming stripped 5 bases from V and 0 bases from J, with 7 bases between. The CDR3 nucleotides are TGTGCCAGCAGCGAGAGATTGAACACTGAAGCTTTCTTT. Amino acids: CASSERLNTEAFF.

This chain joins TRBV6-5 and TRBJ2-7, with D unresolved. Per germline, CDR1 MNHEY and CDR2 SVGAGI. Trimming removed 0 bases at V and 0 bases at J, with 9 bases between. The CDR3 contains 15 residues. CDR3 region: CASSYSISLSYEQYF. For the CDR3, the DNA is TGTGCCAGCAGTTACTCTATCAGCCTCTCCTACGAGCAGTACTTC.

The chain carries TRBV28 and TRBJ1-1; D ambiguous. Deletions cut 5 bases from V and 7 bases from J, with 17 bases between. Germline V gene sequence: CDR1 MDHEN, CDR2 SYDVKM. The CDR3 runs 14 residues. The CDR3 DNA reads TGTGCCAGCAGTAGCGGGGTAGACGAGGTTGAAGCTTTCTTT. Amino acid sequence: CASSSGVDEVEAFF.

The V gene is TRBV18, the J gene TRBJ1-2; 7 bases agree with TRBD1. Per germline, CDR1 KGHSH and CDR2 LQKENI. V lost 2 bases and J lost 2; bases outside the gene matches: 5. CDR3 length: 15 residues. The CDR3 loop reads CASSPGTAENYGYTF. In nucleotides, the CDR3 is TGTGCCAGCTCACCAGGGACAGCCGAAAACTATGGCTACACCTTC. The full variable domain, completed using reference TRBV18 and TRBJ1-2, is NAGVMQNPRHLVRRRGQEARLRCSPMKGHSHVYWYRQLPEEGLKFMVYLQKENIIDESGMPKERFSAEFPKEGPSILRIQQVVRGDSAAYFCASSPGTAENYGYTFGSGTRLTVV.

A single count supports this clone. The rearrangement joins TRBV6-5 to TRBJ1-5; 8 bases agree with TRBD1. V dropped 6 bases and J dropped 2; count of bases not matched to a gene: 6. The CDR3 runs 15 residues. CDR1 MNHEY and CDR2 SVGAGI come from the germline V gene. Here the CDR3 reads CASRPGGAGNQPQHF. The CDR3 DNA reads as TGTGCCAGCAGACCAGGGGGCGCGGGCAATCAGCCCCAGCATTTT.

V is TRBV29-1 and J is TRBJ2-7; the D gene is possibly TRBD2 (6 bases). This CDR3 region has 12 residues. The V and J ends lost 7 bases and 0 bases respectively, with 10 bases between them. Germline CDR1 SQVTM, CDR2 ANQGSEA. CDR3 DNA sequence: TGCAGCGGTAGCGGCCCCTCCTACGAGCAGTACTTC. Amino acid sequence: CSGSGPSYEQYF.

The chain uses TRBV19 and TRBJ1-1, with a weak D call TRBD1 (5 bases). The V gene lost 2 bases and the J gene lost 7 bases, with 11 bases spanning the gap. The CDR3 covers 13 residues. Germline values: CDR1 LNHDA, CDR2 SQIVND (reference sequence). This CDR3 is CASSIRGRFEAFF. The CDR3 region has the DNA TGTGCCAGTAGTATACGGGGGAGATTTGAAGCTTTCTTT. The full variable domain, rest sourced from reference TRBV19 and TRBJ1-1, is DGGITQSPKYLFRKEGQNVTLSCEQNLNHDAMYWYRQDPGQGLRLIYYSQIVNDFQKGDIAEGYSVSREKKESFPLTVTSAQKNPTAFYLCASSIRGRFEAFFGQGTRLTVV.

This rearrangement joins TRBV5-4 to TRBJ2-7, with 9 bases matching TRBD2. Germline assignment: CDR1 SGHNT and CDR2 YYREEE (reference sequence). J lost 7 bases, V lost 4 bases, and 15 bases had no gene match. The CDR3 has 16 amino acids. The CDR3 region is CASSTPVRREGWEQYF. CDR3 nucleotide sequence: TGTGCCAGCAGCACTCCGGTTAGGCGGGAGGGCTGGGAGCAGTACTTC. The full variable domain, with the rest looked up from reference TRBV5-4 and TRBJ2-7, is ETGVTQSPTHLIKTRGQQVTLRCSSQSGHNTVSWYQQALGQGPQFIFQYYREEENGRGNFPPRFSGLQFPNYSSELNVNALELDDSALYLCASSTPVRREGWEQYFGPGTRLTVT.

V gene TRBV7-2 combines with J gene TRBJ2-7; 10 bases fit TRBD2. Germline V gene lookup returns CDR1 SGHTA and CDR2 FQGNSA. Germline trimming cut 2 bases from V and 3 bases from J; bases unmatched to any gene: 7. This CDR3 contains 16 residues. The CDR3 bases are TGTGCCAGCAGCTTACCGGGGGCTAGCGGGAGCTACGAGCAGTACTTC. It encodes CASSLPGASGSYEQYF. The full variable domain, rest sourced from reference TRBV7-2 and TRBJ2-7, is GAGVSQSPSNKVTEKGKDVELRCDPISGHTALYWYRQSLGQGLEFLIYFQGNSAPDKSGLPSDRFSAERTGGSVSTLTIQRTQQEDSAVYLCASSLPGASGSYEQYFGPGTRLTVT.

The chain recombines TRBV29-1 with TRBJ1-3; TRBD1 matches at 7 bases. V dropped 7 bases and J dropped 4; count of bases not matched to a gene: 16. The CDR3 totals 16 residues. Germline assignment: CDR1 SQVTM and CDR2 ANQGSEA. DNA for the CDR3: TGCAGCGCCGTTTCTCCGACAGGGAGTACCGGAAACACCATATATTTT. Amino acid sequence: CSAVSPTGSTGNTIYF. Supplemented by reference TRBV29-1 and TRBJ1-3, the full variable domain reads SAVISQKPSRDICQRGTSLTIQCQVDSQVTMMFWYRQQPGQSLTLIATANQGSEATYESGFVIDKFPISRPNLTFSTLTVSNMSPEDSSIYLCSAVSPTGSTGNTIYFGEGSWLTVV.

This chain links TRBV6-5 with TRBJ2-3; D unclear. The CDR3 runs to 14 residues. The V end was cut by 3 bases, the J end by 6 bases, with 13 bases between. Germline CDR1 and CDR2: MNHEY and SVGAGI. CDR3 in amino acids: CASSYSLPQDTQYF. CDR3 coding DNA: TGTGCCAGCAGTTATTCCCTACCCCAGGATACGCAGTATTTT.

The genes are TRBV9 and TRBJ2-1; the match to TRBD1 covers 7 bases. With 2 bases clipped from V and 0 bases from J, the junction kept 5 bases outside the gene matches. CDR1 and CDR2 from the germline V gene are SGDLS and YYNGEE. CDR3 length: 16 amino acids. The CDR3 DNA reads TGTGCCAGCAGCGTGACAGGGAGAAGCTCCTACAATGAGCAGTTCTTC. The encoded protein is CASSVTGRSSYNEQFF.

This rearrangement joins TRBV10-3 to TRBJ2-3, with D possibly matching TRBD2 (6 bases). The V and J ends lost 6 bases and 4 bases respectively, with 14 bases between them. This CDR3 spans 14 amino acids. The V gene's germline CDR1 is ENHRY and CDR2 SYGVKD. Here the CDR3 DNA reads TGTGCCATCAGCGTACGGGAGTTGTCAGATACGCAGTATTTT. This codes for CAISVRELSDTQYF.

This clone was counted once. V gene TRBV7-2 combines with J gene TRBJ2-7, with TRBD1 identical over 7 bases. V lost 4 bases to trimming and J lost 4 bases; unmatched junction nucleotides: 7. Germline V gives CDR1 SGHTA, CDR2 FQGNSA. The CDR3 contains 14 residues. Written as DNA, the CDR3 is TGTGCCAGCAGCTCCGGGACAGCGAGTTACGAGCAGTACTTC. This translates into CASSSGTASYEQYF.

The chain has TRBV18 and TRBJ2-4; the match to TRBD2 covers 7 bases. CDR1 is KGHSH, CDR2 LQKENI, per germline. CDR3 length equals 14 residues. The ends lost 3 bases at V and 8 bases at J; junction bases unmatched: 7. The CDR3 sequence: CASSPGGSGHIQYF. The CDR3 nucleotides read TGTGCCAGCTCACCGGGAGGGAGTGGGCACATTCAGTACTTC.

V gene TRBV27 combines with J gene TRBJ2-7, with 7 bases aligning to TRBD1. V was pared by 5 bases and J by 2 bases, with 3 bases of the junction left unmatched. The CDR3 loop spans 13 amino acids. CDR1 and CDR2 from the germline V gene are MNHEY and SMNVEV (reference sequence). The CDR3 sequence is CASSVGQTYEQYF. The DNA for the CDR3 is TGTGCCAGCAGTGTGGGACAGACCTACGAGCAGTACTTC.

The rearrangement uses TRBV28 and TRBJ2-7; D is uncertain. Trimming left V 6 bases short and J 7 bases short, with 13 bases between. Germline loops: CDR1 MDHEN, CDR2 SYDVKM. The CDR3 runs 12 residues. The DNA of the CDR3 is TGTGCCAGCAGGCCCGCCCCTGGAGAGCAGTACTTC. Translation gives CASRPAPGEQYF.

The rearrangement links TRBV29-1 to TRBJ2-7; D gene unclear. From germline, CDR1 is SQVTM and CDR2 ANQGSEA. The V end lost 4 bases, the J end lost 5 bases, and 15 bases lay between the germline ends. CDR3 length: 13 amino acids. The CDR3 DNA follows: TGCAGCGTTGTAGGTAGGGCGAAGGACGAGCAGTACTTC. Its translation is CSVVGRAKDEQYF.

The V call is TRBV29-1, the J call TRBJ2-1; D tentatively reads TRBD1 or TRBD2 (5 bases each). This CDR3 comprises 14 residues. Trimming pared 6 bases from V and 8 bases from J, leaving 20 bases between. Per germline, CDR1 SQVTM and CDR2 ANQGSEA. CDR3 nucleotide sequence: TGCAGCGTCAACGGGGCTTCCGGAACGGATGAGCAGTTCTTC. Amino acid sequence: CSVNGASGTDEQFF.

This chain links TRBV2 with TRBJ2-7, with D tentatively TRBD1 (5 bases). Germline CDR1 is SNHLY and CDR2 is FYNNEI. The CDR3 has 13 amino acids. The V end lost 3 bases, the J end lost 3 bases, and 9 bases lay between the germline ends. In DNA, the CDR3 is TGTGCCAGCAGTGATCAGGGTGACTACGAGCAGTACTTC. It encodes CASSDQGDYEQYF.

For this clone: This sample also contains other DNA sequences that code for the same CDR3. The chain couples TRBV27 to TRBJ2-6; perhaps TRBD2 as D (6 bases). The CDR3 is 15 residues long. Deletions cut 6 bases from V and 0 bases from J, with 9 bases between. The germline gives CDR1 MNHEY, CDR2 SMNVEV (reference sequence). The CDR3 loop reads CASRGGGSGANVLTF. In DNA, the CDR3 is TGTGCCAGCAGGGGGGGAGGCTCTGGGGCCAACGTCCTGACTTTC. The variable domain in full, completed from reference TRBV27 and TRBJ2-6, reads EAQVTQNPRYLITVTGKKLTVTCSQNMNHEYMSWYRQDPGLGLRQIYYSMNVEVTDKGDVPEGYKVSRKEKRNFPLILESPSPNQTSLYFCASRGGGSGANVLTFGAGSRLTVL.

The chain carries TRBV5-4 and TRBJ2-1; the D gene is possibly TRBD2 (6 bases). Trimming pared 0 bases from V and 9 bases from J, leaving 13 bases between. Looked up from germline, CDR1 is SGHNT and CDR2 is YYREEE (reference sequence). This CDR3 has 14 amino acids. CDR3 residues: CASSLGGVGSEQFF. CDR3 bases: TGTGCCAGCAGCTTGGGCGGGGTAGGGAGTGAGCAGTTCTTC.

V usage is TRBV5-5 and J usage is TRBJ2-7; D remains unclear. The CDR3 contains 15 residues. Trimming pared 0 bases from V and 0 bases from J, leaving 10 bases between. The germline gives CDR1 SGHKS, CDR2 YYEKEE (reference sequence). CDR3 residues: CASSLVGGASYEQYF. In DNA form, the CDR3 reads TGTGCCAGCAGCTTGGTAGGCGGAGCCTCCTACGAGCAGTACTTC.

V and J are TRBV7-3 and TRBJ2-2; the D is unclear. Germline CDR1 reads SGHTA; CDR2 reads FQGTGA. The V end was cut by 0 bases, the J end by 6 bases, with 11 bases between. The CDR3 consists of 15 residues. The CDR3 protein is CASSLTPVGPGELFF. The DNA for the CDR3 is TGTGCCAGCAGCTTAACCCCGGTCGGACCCGGGGAGCTGTTTTTT.

The chain employs TRBV6-6 and TRBJ2-6; D gene uncertain. This CDR3 region has 15 residues. Germline values: CDR1 MNHNY, CDR2 SVGAGI (reference sequence). V dropped 6 bases and J dropped 4 bases, with 13 bases sitting between them. Here the CDR3 DNA reads TGTGCCAGCAGGTTACAAGGTACCGGGGCCAACGTCCTGACTTTC. Protein sequence: CASRLQGTGANVLTF.